This TCR beta chain was retrieved from a study of blood T cells in healthy people across ages. This clonotype came up a few times. Combining a sample-barcoded 5' primer with a J-beta primer mix, a second PCR ran for roughly 6 to 12 cycles. TCRdb passed the 5' RACE reads through MiXCR, listing each CDR3 protein once. The data contain 1,800,000 or so distinct CDR3 sequences, roughly two fifths of them singletons. Germline CDR1 is SGHTA and CDR2 is FQGNSA. The CDR3 contains 16 residues. Trimming took 4 bases from V and 1 from J; bases not matched to a gene: 7. The genes are TRBV7-2 and TRBJ2-3; 8 nucleotides match TRBD2. Sequenced material: blood. This clonotype originated in a human donor in good health. In nucleotides, the CDR3 is TGTGCCAGCAGCTCTCGGGGCGGGGGGCGCACAGATACGCAGTATTTT. Its translation: CASSSRGGGRTDTQYF.